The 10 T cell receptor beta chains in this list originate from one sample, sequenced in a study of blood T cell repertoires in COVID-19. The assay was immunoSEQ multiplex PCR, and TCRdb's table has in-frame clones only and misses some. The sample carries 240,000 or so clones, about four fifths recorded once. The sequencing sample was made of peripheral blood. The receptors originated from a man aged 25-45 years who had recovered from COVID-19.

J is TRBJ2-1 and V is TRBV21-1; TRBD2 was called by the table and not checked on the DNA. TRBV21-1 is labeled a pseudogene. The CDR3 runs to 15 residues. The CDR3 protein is CASSKYNGEYNEQFF. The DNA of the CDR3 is TGTGCCAGCAGCAAATATAACGGGGAATACAATGAGCAGTTCTTC.

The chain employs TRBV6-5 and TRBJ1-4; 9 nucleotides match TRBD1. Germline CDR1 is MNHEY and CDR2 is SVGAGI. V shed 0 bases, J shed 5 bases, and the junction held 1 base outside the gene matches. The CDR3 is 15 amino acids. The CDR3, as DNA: TGTGCCAGCAGTTACTCCGACAGGGGGAATGAAAAACTGTTTTTT. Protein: CASSYSDRGNEKLFF.

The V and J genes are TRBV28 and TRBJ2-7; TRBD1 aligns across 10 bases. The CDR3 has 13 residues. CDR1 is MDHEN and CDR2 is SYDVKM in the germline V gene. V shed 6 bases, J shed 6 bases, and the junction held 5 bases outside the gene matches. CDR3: CASSTGTGVEQYV. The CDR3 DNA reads TGTGCCAGCAGCACCGGGACAGGGGTCGAGCAGTACGTC.

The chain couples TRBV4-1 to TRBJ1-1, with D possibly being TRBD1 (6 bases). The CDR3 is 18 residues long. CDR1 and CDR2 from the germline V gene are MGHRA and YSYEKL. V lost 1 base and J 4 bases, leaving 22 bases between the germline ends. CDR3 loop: CASSQGRGVRGRGTEAFF. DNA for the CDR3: TGCGCCAGCAGCCAAGGGAGGGGGGTGCGGGGGCGGGGCACTGAAGCTTTCTTT.

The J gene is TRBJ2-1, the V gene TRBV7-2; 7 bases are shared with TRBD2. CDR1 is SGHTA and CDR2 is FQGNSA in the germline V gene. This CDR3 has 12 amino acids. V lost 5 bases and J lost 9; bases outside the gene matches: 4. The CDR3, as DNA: TGTGCCAGCAGCCGATCGGGGGGTGAGCAGTTCTTC. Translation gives CASSRSGGEQFF.

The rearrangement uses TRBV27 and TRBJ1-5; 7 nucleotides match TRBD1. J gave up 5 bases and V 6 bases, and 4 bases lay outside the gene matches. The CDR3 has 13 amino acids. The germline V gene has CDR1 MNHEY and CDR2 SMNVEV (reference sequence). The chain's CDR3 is CASRQTGDQPQHF. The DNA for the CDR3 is TGTGCCAGCAGGCAAACAGGGGATCAGCCCCAGCATTTT.

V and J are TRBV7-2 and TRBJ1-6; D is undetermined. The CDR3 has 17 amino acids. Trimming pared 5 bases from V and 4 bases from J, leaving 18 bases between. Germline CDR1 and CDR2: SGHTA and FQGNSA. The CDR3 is CASSHRPNTGYNSPLHF. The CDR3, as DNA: TGTGCCAGCAGCCACCGGCCGAACACGGGGTATAATTCACCCCTCCACTTT.

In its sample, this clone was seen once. CDR3 sequence: CASSIEGRRRGAQYF. The CDR3 coding sequence is TGTGCCAGTAGTATAGAAGGTCGGCGCCGGGGGGCCCAGTACTTC. V is TRBV19 and J is TRBJ2-5; 7 bases agree with TRBD2. V lost 0 bases, J lost 9 bases, and 10 bases stayed unmatched. Germline V gives CDR1 LNHDA, CDR2 SQIVND (reference sequence). This CDR3 is 15 amino acids long.

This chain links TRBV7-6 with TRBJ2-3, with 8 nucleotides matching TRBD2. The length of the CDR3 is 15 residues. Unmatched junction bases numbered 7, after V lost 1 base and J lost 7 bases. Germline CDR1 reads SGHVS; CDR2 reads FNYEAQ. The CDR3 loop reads CASSLDRGGLYTQYF. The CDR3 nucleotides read TGTGCCAGCAGCTTAGACCGGGGGGGCCTATATACGCAGTATTTT.

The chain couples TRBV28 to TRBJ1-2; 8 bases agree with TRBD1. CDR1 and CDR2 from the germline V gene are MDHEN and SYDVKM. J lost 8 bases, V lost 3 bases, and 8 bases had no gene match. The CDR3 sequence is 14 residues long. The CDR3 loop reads CASSFTDRGVGYTF. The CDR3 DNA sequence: TGTGCCAGCAGTTTTACAGACAGGGGTGTAGGCTACACCTTC.